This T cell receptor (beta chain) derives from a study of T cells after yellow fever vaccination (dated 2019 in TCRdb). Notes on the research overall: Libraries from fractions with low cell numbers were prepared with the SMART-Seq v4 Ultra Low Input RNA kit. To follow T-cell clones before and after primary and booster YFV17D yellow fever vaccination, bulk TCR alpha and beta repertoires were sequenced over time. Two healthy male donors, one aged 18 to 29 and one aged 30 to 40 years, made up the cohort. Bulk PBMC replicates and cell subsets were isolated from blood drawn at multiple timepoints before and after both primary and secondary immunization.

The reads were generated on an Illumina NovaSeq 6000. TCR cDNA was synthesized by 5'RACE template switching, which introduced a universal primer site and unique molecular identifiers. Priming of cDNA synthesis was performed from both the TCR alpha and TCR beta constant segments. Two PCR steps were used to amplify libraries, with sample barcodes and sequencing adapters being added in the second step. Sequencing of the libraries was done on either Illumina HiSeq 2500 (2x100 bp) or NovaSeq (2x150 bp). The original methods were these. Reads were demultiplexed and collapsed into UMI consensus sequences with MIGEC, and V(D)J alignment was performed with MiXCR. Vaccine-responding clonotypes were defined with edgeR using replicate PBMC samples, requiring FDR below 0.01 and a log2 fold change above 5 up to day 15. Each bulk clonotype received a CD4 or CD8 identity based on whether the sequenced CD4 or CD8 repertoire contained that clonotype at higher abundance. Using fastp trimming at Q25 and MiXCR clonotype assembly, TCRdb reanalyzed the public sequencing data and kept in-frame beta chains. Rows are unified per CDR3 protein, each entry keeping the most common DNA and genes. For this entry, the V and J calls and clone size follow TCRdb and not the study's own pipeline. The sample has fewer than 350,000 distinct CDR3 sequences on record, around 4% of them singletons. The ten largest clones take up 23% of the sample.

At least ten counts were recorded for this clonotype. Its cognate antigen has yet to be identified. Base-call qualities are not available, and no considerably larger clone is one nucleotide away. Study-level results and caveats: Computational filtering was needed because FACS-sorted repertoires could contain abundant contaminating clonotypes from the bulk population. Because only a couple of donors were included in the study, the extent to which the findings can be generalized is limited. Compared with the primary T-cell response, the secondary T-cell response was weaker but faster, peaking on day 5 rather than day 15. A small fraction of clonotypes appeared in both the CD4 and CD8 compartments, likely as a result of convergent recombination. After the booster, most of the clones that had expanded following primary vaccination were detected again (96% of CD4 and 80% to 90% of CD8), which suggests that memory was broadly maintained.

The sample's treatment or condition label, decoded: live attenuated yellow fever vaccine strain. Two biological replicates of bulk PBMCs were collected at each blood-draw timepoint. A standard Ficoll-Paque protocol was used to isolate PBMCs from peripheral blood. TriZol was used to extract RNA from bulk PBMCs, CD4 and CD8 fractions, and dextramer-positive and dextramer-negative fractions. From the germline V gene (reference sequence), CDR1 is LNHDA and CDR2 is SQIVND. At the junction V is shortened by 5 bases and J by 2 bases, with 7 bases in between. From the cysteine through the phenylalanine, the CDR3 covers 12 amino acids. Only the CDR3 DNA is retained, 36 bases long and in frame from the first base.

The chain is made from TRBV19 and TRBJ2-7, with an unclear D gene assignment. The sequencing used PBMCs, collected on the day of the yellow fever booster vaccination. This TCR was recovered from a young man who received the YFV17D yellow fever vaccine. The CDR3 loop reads CASSAIPYEQYF. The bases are TGTGCCAGTAGTGCGATACCCTACGAGCAGTACTTC.